The present entry profiles one T cell receptor (beta chain) with its context. The CDR3 spans 16 residues. CDR1 LGHNA and CDR2 YSLEER come from the germline V gene. Trimming took 3 bases from V and 0 from J, leaving 13 bases between them. This sample stems from a study of shared clonotypes between healthy human individuals. Positive CCR7 selection of CD45RO-negative cells yielded the naive CD8 cells, and terminally differentiated effector memory CD45RA+ cells were excluded. TCRdb's copy holds only in-frame clones and misses some; the assay was immunoSEQ multiplex PCR. The sample gives hundreds of thousands of clones, 90% to 95% of which show up once; around 24% is in the top ten.

The specimen sequenced was naive CD8+ T cells sorted from blood. This TCR was recovered from a man in his thirties or forties in good health. The V and J genes are TRBV4-3 and TRBJ2-3; maybe TRBD1 (6 bases). This CDR3 reads CASSHLFRGSTDTQYF. The CDR3 DNA sequence: TGCGCCAGCAGCCATCTATTCAGGGGTAGCACAGATACGCAGTATTTT.